These 29 T cell receptor beta chains originate from one sample sequenced in a study of blood T cell repertoires in COVID-19. Here immunoSEQ multiplex PCR was the method, and the copy in TCRdb shows in-frame clones only, minus some. This table has 250,000 to 350,000 clones, 88% appearing once. The sequenced sample consisted of peripheral blood. These receptors all stem from a woman in her 30s with COVID-19, enrolled during active disease.

The count of this clone is one. The V call is TRBV27, the J call TRBJ2-2, with TRBD1 matching over 8 bases. The ends lost 5 bases at V and 6 bases at J; junction bases unmatched: 8. Germline V gene lookup returns CDR1 MNHEY and CDR2 SMNVEV (reference sequence). The CDR3 spans 15 residues. The CDR3 nucleotides are TGTGCCAGCAGTCCGGGACAGGATAATGCCGGGGAGCTGTTTTTT. It translates to CASSPGQDNAGELFF.

This clone was found once. The V call is TRBV7-9, the J call TRBJ1-3; 8 bases map to TRBD1. Germline loops: CDR1 SEHNR, CDR2 FQNEAQ (reference sequence). J gave up 4 bases and V 5 bases, and 13 bases lay outside the gene matches. This CDR3 is built from 17 residues. CDR3 nucleotide sequence: TGTGCCAGCAGCCGAGGGCCCGGACAGGGAACAGGAAACACCATATATTTT. Its translation: CASSRGPGQGTGNTIYF.

This chain links TRBV7-9 with TRBJ2-2, with 8 positions matching TRBD1. CDR3 length: 15 residues. Trimming at V came to 4 bases and at J to 6 bases, leaving 7 bases not matched to a gene. Germline V gene sequence: CDR1 SEHNR, CDR2 FQNEAQ (reference sequence). The CDR3 sequence: CASSSFRGRPGELFF. In nucleotides, the CDR3 is TGTGCCAGCAGCTCCTTCAGGGGGCGTCCCGGGGAGCTGTTTTTT.

The chain uses TRBV12-3 or TRBV12-4 and TRBJ1-5; D is uncertain. The V end was cut by 10 bases, the J end by 3 bases, with 13 bases between. The CDR3 contains 13 residues. CDR3 sequence reads: CATSRGPNQPQHF. CDR3 DNA sequence: TGTGCCACCTCCCGAGGCCCCAATCAGCCCCAGCATTTT.

The chain carries TRBV3-1 (or the pseudogene TRBV3-2) and TRBJ1-2; no clear D. V was clipped by 4 bases and J by 2 bases, with 11 bases between them. Germline V CDR1 and CDR2: LGHDT, YNNKEL (reference sequence). This CDR3 region has 14 residues. CDR3 amino acids: CASSRSTANYGYTF. The CDR3 bases are TGTGCCAGCAGCCGCTCGACTGCAAACTATGGCTACACCTTC.

The chain recombines TRBV7-9 with TRBJ1-5; D is uncertain. Trimming took 1 base from V and 1 from J, leaving 11 bases between them. Looked up from germline, CDR1 is SEHNR and CDR2 is FQNEAQ (reference sequence). This CDR3 has 16 amino acids. CDR3 in DNA: TGTGCCAGCAGCTTAGTACTGGGAGCGAGCAATCAGCCCCAGCATTTT. Residues: CASSLVLGASNQPQHF.

The V and J genes are TRBV5-6 and TRBJ2-5, with 7 bases fitting TRBD1. Losses at the gene ends were 2 bases for V and 4 bases for J; bases not matched to a gene: 5. The CDR3 extends over 14 amino acids. The germline gives CDR1 SGHDT, CDR2 YYEEEE. The CDR3 DNA reads TGTGCCAGCAGCTTTAGACAGGGCCGAGAGACCCAGTACTTC. The encoded protein is CASSFRQGRETQYF.

This CDR3 is CASSFPGRAGNEQFF. In DNA form, the CDR3 reads TGTGCCAGCAGTTTTCCCGGGAGGGCCGGGAATGAGCAGTTCTTC. The gene calls are TRBV28 and TRBJ2-1, with 8 bases aligning to TRBD2. J gave up 7 bases and V 3 bases, and 8 bases lay outside the gene matches. Germline values: CDR1 MDHEN, CDR2 SYDVKM. The CDR3 has 15 residues.

The V call is TRBV10-2, the J call TRBJ1-5, with D possibly TRBD1 on 6 matching bases. Germline V CDR1 and CDR2: WSHSY, SAAADI. The length of the CDR3 is 14 residues. V was clipped by 6 bases and J by 7 bases, with 16 bases between them. This CDR3 is CASSPAGGGQPQHF. Here the CDR3 DNA reads TGCGCCAGCAGCCCGGCCGGTGGGGGCCAGCCCCAGCATTTT.

V gene TRBV3-1 (or the pseudogene TRBV3-2) combines with J gene TRBJ2-2; 10 nucleotides align to TRBD1. Looked up from germline, CDR1 is LGHDT and CDR2 is YNNKEL (reference sequence). V lost 3 bases to trimming and J lost 5 bases; unmatched junction nucleotides: 3. CDR3 length: 15 residues. CDR3: CASSHQGQGTGELFF. The CDR3 nucleotides are TGTGCCAGCAGCCATCAGGGACAGGGGACCGGGGAGCTGTTTTTT.

Regarding this clone: Other nucleotide sequences from this sample produce the same CDR3. V usage is TRBV14 and J usage is TRBJ2-1; 10 nucleotides align to TRBD2. The junction had 10 bases not matched to a gene; V was cut back by 1 base and J by 1 base. The CDR3 consists of 19 residues. The germline CDR1 and CDR2 sequences are SGHDN and FVKESK. Written as DNA, the CDR3 is TGTGCCAGCAGCCAAGTAGGTTGGGCTAGCGGGGGTTCCTACAATGAGCAGTTCTTC. It translates to CASSQVGWASGGSYNEQFF.

This clone showed up just a few times. The rearrangement uses TRBV5-6 and TRBJ2-1; D may be TRBD2 (5 bases). The germline V and J ends were trimmed by 4 bases and 2 bases, with 13 bases remaining between them. The CDR3 is made up of 15 amino acids. CDR1 and CDR2 from the germline V gene are SGHDT and YYEEEE. In nucleotides, the CDR3 is TGTGCCAGCAGCCCGACTACCGTCCCCTACAATGAGCAGTTCTTC. This sequence encodes CASSPTTVPYNEQFF. Based on the CDR3 plus reference TRBV5-6 and TRBJ2-1, the full variable domain is DAGVTQSPTHLIKTRGQQVTLRCSPKSGHDTVSWYQQALGQGPQFIFQYYEEEERQRGNFPDRFSGHQFPNYSSELNVNALLLGDSALYLCASSPTTVPYNEQFFGPGTRLTVL.

The chain links TRBV4-2 to TRBJ2-3; TRBD1 matches 8 bases. The germline CDR1 and CDR2 sequences are LGHNA and YNFKEQ. The CDR3 extends over 15 amino acids. J lost 2 bases, V lost 4 bases, and 5 bases had no gene match. CDR3 DNA: TGTGCCAGCAGCCCGACAGGGGCCTACACAGATACGCAGTATTTT. Translated: CASSPTGAYTDTQYF.

The genes are TRBV3-1 (or the pseudogene TRBV3-2) and TRBJ2-1, with 7 bases that match TRBD1. Germline CDR1 and CDR2: LGHDT and YNNKEL (reference sequence). The CDR3 totals 17 residues. The trim removed 4 bases at V and 2 bases at J, leaving 11 bases unmatched. The CDR3 DNA reads TGTGCCAGCAGCCCGATTAAACAGGGGTCCACCTACAATGAGCAGTTCTTC. It translates to CASSPIKQGSTYNEQFF.

This clone was detected a few times. The chain carries TRBV6-2 or TRBV6-3 and TRBJ2-7; possibly TRBD1 for D (5 bases). Trimming removed 7 bases at V and 6 bases at J, with 19 bases between. CDR3 length equals 14 residues. Germline CDR1 reads MNHEY; CDR2 reads SVGEGT. CDR3 bases: TGTGCCAGCAACCCTATGTCCCAGGGCGGCGAGCAGTACTTC. Translation gives CASNPMSQGGEQYF.

The chain has TRBV24-1 and TRBJ2-2; TRBD1 agrees at 7 bases. The CDR3 has 16 amino acids. V lost 4 bases, J lost 4 bases, and 8 bases stayed unmatched. Germline lookup yields CDR1 KGHDR and CDR2 SFDVKD. CDR3 sequence reads: CATSELTGEGTGELFF. The CDR3 DNA reads TGTGCCACCAGTGAACTAACAGGGGAAGGCACCGGGGAGCTGTTTTTT.

The V gene is TRBV7-8, the J gene TRBJ2-7, with 7 nucleotides matching TRBD1. This CDR3 comprises 15 residues. CDR1 is SGHVS, CDR2 FQNEAQ, per germline. The ends lost 2 bases at V and 5 bases at J; junction bases unmatched: 9. CDR3 amino acids: CASSLMDRRLNEQYF. CDR3 sequence (DNA): TGTGCCAGCAGCTTAATGGACAGGCGGTTGAACGAGCAGTACTTC.

The CDR3: CASSTGVGISSPLHF. CDR3 DNA: TGTGCCAGCAGCACAGGGGTTGGGATATCTTCACCCCTCCACTTT. The chain has TRBV6-6 and TRBJ1-6; 7 nucleotides align to TRBD1. With V trimmed by 6 bases and J by 9 bases, 11 bases remained unmatched. This CDR3 comprises 15 residues. Germline V gene sequence: CDR1 MNHNY, CDR2 SVGAGI (reference sequence).

The chain recombines TRBV5-4 with TRBJ1-1, with D perhaps matching TRBD1 (5 bases). V lost 2 bases and J lost 5, with 16 bases in between. CDR1 and CDR2 (germline): SGHNT, YYREEE (reference sequence). The CDR3 has 15 amino acids. CDR3 sequence: CASSLRSQRGTEAFF. For the CDR3, the DNA is TGTGCCAGCAGCTTACGGTCCCAGCGGGGGACTGAAGCTTTCTTT. Filled out from reference TRBV5-4 and TRBJ1-1, the complete variable domain reads ETGVTQSPTHLIKTRGQQVTLRCSSQSGHNTVSWYQQALGQGPQFIFQYYREEENGRGNFPPRFSGLQFPNYSSELNVNALELDDSALYLCASSLRSQRGTEAFFGQGTRLTVV.

The rearrangement links TRBV25-1 to TRBJ2-2; 11 bases fit TRBD1. The trim removed 4 bases at V and 4 bases at J, leaving 8 bases unmatched. The CDR3 is made up of 17 amino acids. CDR1 MGHDK and CDR2 SYGVNS come from the germline V gene. The CDR3 reads CASSAPGQGVSTGELFF. The CDR3, as DNA: TGTGCCAGCAGTGCCCCGGGACAGGGGGTTTCCACCGGGGAGCTGTTTTTT.

The chain recombines TRBV2 with TRBJ2-7; maybe TRBD1 (5 bases). With 2 bases removed from V and 0 bases from J, the gap between germline ends came to 8 bases. The germline V gene has CDR1 SNHLY and CDR2 FYNNEI. This CDR3 is built from 14 residues. The CDR3: CASSEWGGSYEQYF. The CDR3 region has the DNA TGTGCCAGCAGTGAATGGGGCGGCTCCTACGAGCAGTACTTC.

The count of this clone is one. V is TRBV5-8 and J is TRBJ2-5; 13 bases fit TRBD2. The CDR3 is made up of 16 amino acids. V trimming: 4 bases; J trimming: 5 bases; junction bases outside the gene matches: 8. The germline V gene has CDR1 SGHTS and CDR2 YDEGEE. This CDR3 reads CASSPGLAGSTETQYF. The DNA of the CDR3 is TGTGCCAGCAGCCCGGGACTAGCGGGATCAACGGAGACCCAGTACTTC.

This clone was seen a handful of times. The rearrangement joins TRBV7-9 to TRBJ2-1; D is unclear. Germline CDR1 reads SEHNR; CDR2 reads FQNEAQ (reference sequence). This CDR3 has 16 residues. Trimming cost V 1 base and J 5 bases, with 15 bases left between them. The CDR3 nucleotides are TGTGCCAGCAGCTTAGGCTTGCGTTACCCCAACAATGAGCAGTTCTTC. Amino acids: CASSLGLRYPNNEQFF.

This chain uses TRBV2 with TRBJ1-1, with D maybe TRBD1 (6 bases). CDR1 is SNHLY, CDR2 FYNNEI, per germline. Trimming took off 10 bases at V and 0 bases at J, with 21 bases between the two ends. The CDR3 has 16 amino acids. CDR3 amino acids: CATLRGGRPMNTEAFF. DNA of the CDR3: TGTGCCACCTTACGCGGGGGGCGCCCCATGAACACTGAAGCTTTCTTT.

The chain couples TRBV15 to TRBJ2-5; TRBD1 agrees at 9 bases. The J segment lost 5 bases and the V segment lost 5 bases, leaving 6 bases of the junction unmatched. Germline CDR1 and CDR2: LNHNV and YYDKDF (reference sequence). The CDR3 sequence is 14 residues long. The CDR3 sequence: CATSAGQGAETQYF. CDR3 bases: TGTGCCACCAGCGCGGGACAGGGAGCGGAGACCCAGTACTTC.

This clone was observed once. The chain links TRBV19 to TRBJ1-6; D remains ambiguous. Germline CDR1 and CDR2: LNHDA and SQIVND (reference sequence). V gave up 3 bases and J gave up 9 bases, with 15 bases separating them. This CDR3 comprises 15 residues. CDR3 in amino acids: CASSITDQTTSPLHF. The DNA of the CDR3 is TGTGCCAGTAGTATCACAGACCAGACAACTTCACCCCTCCACTTT. Combining the CDR3 with reference TRBV19 and TRBJ1-6 gives the whole variable domain DGGITQSPKYLFRKEGQNVTLSCEQNLNHDAMYWYRQDPGQGLRLIYYSQIVNDFQKGDIAEGYSVSREKKESFPLTVTSAQKNPTAFYLCASSITDQTTSPLHFGNGTRLTVT.

The J gene is TRBJ1-1, the V gene TRBV3-1 (or the pseudogene TRBV3-2), with D possibly matching TRBD1 (6 bases). Between the trimmed V and J ends, which lost 3 bases and 5 bases, there was a span of 13 bases. CDR3 length: 14 amino acids. The germline CDR1 and CDR2 sequences are LGHDT and YNNKEL (reference sequence). In DNA form, the CDR3 reads TGTGCCAGCAGCCAGAAACCAGGGGTGACTGAAGCTTTCTTT. Its protein product is CASSQKPGVTEAFF.

The V call is TRBV6-4, the J call TRBJ2-3; D may be TRBD2 (6 bases). The CDR3 runs to 15 residues. CDR1 is MRHNA and CDR2 is SNTAGT in the germline V gene. V gave up 5 bases and J gave up 2 bases, with 14 bases separating them. CDR3 sequence: CASSFSLASTDTQYF. In DNA, the CDR3 is TGTGCCAGCAGTTTCTCGCTAGCGTCCACAGATACGCAGTATTTT.

The J gene is TRBJ2-3, the V gene TRBV28; 7 nucleotides line up with TRBD2. J gave up 1 base and V 2 bases, and 12 bases lay outside the gene matches. Germline CDR1 and CDR2: MDHEN and SYDVKM. This CDR3 region has 18 residues. CDR3 nucleotide sequence: TGTGCCAGCAGTTTACTCCTCCTGACTAGCACGGGCACAGATACGCAGTATTTT. Protein product: CASSLLLLTSTGTDTQYF.